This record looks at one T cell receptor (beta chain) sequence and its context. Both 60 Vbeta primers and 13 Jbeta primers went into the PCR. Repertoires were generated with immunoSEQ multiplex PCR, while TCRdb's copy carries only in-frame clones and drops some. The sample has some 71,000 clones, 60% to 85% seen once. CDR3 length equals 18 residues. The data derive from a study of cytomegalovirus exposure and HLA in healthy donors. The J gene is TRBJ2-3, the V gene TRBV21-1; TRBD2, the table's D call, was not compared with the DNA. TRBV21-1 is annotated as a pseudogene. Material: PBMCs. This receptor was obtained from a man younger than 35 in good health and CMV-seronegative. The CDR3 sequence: CASSPLLLAGRIRDTQYF. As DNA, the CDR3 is TGTGCCAGCAGCCCCCTTCTCCTAGCGGGGAGAATTAGGGATACGCAGTATTTT.